The clone carrying this T cell receptor beta chain was counted only a few times. No antigen is known for it. At one end the junction does not follow the germline gene, possibly because of a read error. Construction of the TCR beta libraries employed iRepertoire HTBI primers in conjunction with Arm-PCR of CDR3 regions. TCRdb reprocessed the multiplex PCR reads via MiXCR and lists one record per CDR3 protein. The data hold 400,000 to 500,000 distinct CDR3 sequences, with less than 25% observed a single time. CDR1 and CDR2 (germline): MNHNS, SASEGT. There are 15 residues in the CDR3. Time point of the sample: persistent/refractory GD, antithyroid drugs over 5 years with positive TRAb. Extracted PBMC RNA gave rise to the TCR library. These data originate in a study of regulatory T cells in long-lasting Graves disease. Points from the study as a whole: No thyroid tissue was studied; the work used peripheral blood only.

The J gene is TRBJ2-2, the V gene TRBV6-1; D is uncertain. The receptor comes from a female donor with Graves disease. Sequencing was performed on peripheral blood mononuclear cells (PBMCs), taken when the disease was refractory, from a patient treated with antithyroid drugs. CDR3 in DNA: TGTGCCAGCGGTGAAGTAGTGACGAACACCGGGGAGCTGTTTTTT. Translated: CASGEVVTNTGELFF.